This T cell receptor (beta chain) was identified in a study of CD8+CD57+ T cells in acquired aplastic anemia. Study-level information: Sorted CD4+ and CD8+ cells yielded roughly 3.4 ug of DNA on average. Healthy donor sequencing depth: about 10 million CD4+, some 11 million CD8+ reads.

This clonotype was seen a single time. Germline V gene sequence: CDR1 GTSNPN, CDR2 SVGIG (reference sequence). The CDR3 loop spans 12 amino acids. The V end lost 1 base, the J end lost 8 bases, and 10 bases lay between the germline ends. TCR beta VDJ and CDR3 profiles were obtained from a genomic DNA template. MiXCR was run by TCRdb on the reads, yielding one entry per CDR3 protein. The repertoire consists of about 220,000 distinct CDR3 sequences, with 34% occurring once and the leading ten covering roughly 1.1%. The chain uses TRBV30 and TRBJ2-3; D call uncertain. Material: sorted CD4+, CD8+, or CD8+CD57+ T cells (not recorded which) from PBMCs. The TCR comes from a human donor in good health, serving as a control. This CDR3 is CAWSGLSSTQYF. The DNA of the CDR3 is TGTGCCTGGAGTGGTCTTAGCAGTACGCAGTATTTT. The whole variable domain, remainder taken from reference TRBV30 and TRBJ2-3, is SQTIHQWPATLVQPVGSPLSLECTVEGTSNPNLYWYRQAAGRGLQLLFYSVGIGQISSEVPQNLSASRPQDRQFILSSKKLLLSDSGFYLCAWSGLSSTQYFGPGTRLTVL.